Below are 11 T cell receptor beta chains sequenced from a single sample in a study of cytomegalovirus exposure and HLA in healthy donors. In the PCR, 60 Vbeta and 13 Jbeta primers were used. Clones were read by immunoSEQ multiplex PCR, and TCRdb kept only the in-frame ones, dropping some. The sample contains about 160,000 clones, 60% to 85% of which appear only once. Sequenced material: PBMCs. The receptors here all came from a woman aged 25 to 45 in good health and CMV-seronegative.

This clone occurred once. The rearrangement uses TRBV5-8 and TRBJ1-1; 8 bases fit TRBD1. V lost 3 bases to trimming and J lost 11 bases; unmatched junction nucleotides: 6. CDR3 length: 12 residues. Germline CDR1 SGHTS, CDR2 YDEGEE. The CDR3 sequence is CASSSLTGAAFF. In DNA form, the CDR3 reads TGTGCCAGCAGCTCCCTGACAGGGGCCGCTTTCTTT.

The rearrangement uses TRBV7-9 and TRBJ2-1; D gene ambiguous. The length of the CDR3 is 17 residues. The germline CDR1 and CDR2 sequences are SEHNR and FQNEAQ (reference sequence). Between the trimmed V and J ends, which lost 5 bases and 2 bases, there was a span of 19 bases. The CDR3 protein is CASSPPPRLSPYNEQFF. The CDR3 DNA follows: TGTGCCAGCAGCCCACCTCCCCGATTAAGCCCCTACAATGAGCAGTTCTTC.

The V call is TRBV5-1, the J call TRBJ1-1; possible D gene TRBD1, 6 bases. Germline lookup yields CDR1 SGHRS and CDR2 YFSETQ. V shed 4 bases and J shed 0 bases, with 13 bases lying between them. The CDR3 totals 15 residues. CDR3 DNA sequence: TGCGCCAGCAGCCCGGGAGGGGGGCTGAACACTGAAGCTTTCTTT. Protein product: CASSPGGGLNTEAFF.

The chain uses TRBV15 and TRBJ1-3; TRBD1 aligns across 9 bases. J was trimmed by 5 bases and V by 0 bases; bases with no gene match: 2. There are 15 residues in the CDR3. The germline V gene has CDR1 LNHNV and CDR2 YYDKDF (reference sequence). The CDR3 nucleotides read TGTGCCACCAGCAGAGACGGGACAGGGAGAAACACCATATATTTT. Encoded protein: CATSRDGTGRNTIYF. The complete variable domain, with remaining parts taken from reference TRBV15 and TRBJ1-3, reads DAMVIQNPRYQVTQFGKPVTLSCSQTLNHNVMYWYQQKSSQAPKLLFHYYDKDFNNEADTPDNFQSRRPNTSFCFLDIRSPGLGDTAMYLCATSRDGTGRNTIYFGEGSWLTVV.

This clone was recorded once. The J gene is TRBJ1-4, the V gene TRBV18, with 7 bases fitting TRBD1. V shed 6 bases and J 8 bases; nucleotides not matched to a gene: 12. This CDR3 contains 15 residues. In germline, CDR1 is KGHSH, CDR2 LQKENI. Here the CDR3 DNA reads TGTGCCAGCTCCCAAAGACAGGGTAACGCGGAAAAACTGTTTTTT. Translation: CASSQRQGNAEKLFF.

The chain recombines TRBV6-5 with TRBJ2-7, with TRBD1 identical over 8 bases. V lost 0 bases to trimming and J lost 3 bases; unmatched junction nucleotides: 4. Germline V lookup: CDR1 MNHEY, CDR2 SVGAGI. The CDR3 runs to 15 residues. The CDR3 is CASSYSVTGDYEQYF. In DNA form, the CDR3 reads TGTGCCAGCAGTTACTCGGTGACAGGGGACTACGAGCAGTACTTC.

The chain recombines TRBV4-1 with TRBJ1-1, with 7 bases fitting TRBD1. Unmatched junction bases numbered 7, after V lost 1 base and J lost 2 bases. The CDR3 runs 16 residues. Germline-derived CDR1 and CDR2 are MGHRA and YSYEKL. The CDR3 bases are TGCGCCAGCAGCCAAGGACAGGGAAACATCAACACTGAAGCTTTCTTT. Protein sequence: CASSQGQGNINTEAFF.

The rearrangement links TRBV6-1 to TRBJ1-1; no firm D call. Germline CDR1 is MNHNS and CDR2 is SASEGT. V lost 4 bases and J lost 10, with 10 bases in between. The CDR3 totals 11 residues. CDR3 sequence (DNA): TGTGCCAGCAGTGCCGGGGTTCGAGCTTTCTTT. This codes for CASSAGVRAFF.

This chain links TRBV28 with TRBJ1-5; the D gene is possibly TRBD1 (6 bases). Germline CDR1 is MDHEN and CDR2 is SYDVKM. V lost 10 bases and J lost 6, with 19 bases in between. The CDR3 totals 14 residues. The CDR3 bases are TGTGCCATCACCTCCAGGGGCGGCGGTCAGCCCCAGCATTTT. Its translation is CAITSRGGGQPQHF.

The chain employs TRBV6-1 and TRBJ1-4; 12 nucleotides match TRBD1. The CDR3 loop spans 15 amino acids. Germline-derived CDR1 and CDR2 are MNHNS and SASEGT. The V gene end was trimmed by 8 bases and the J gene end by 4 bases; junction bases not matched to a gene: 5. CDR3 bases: TGTGCCAGCGGGGACAGGGGGCGGGGTAATGAAAAACTGTTTTTT. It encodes CASGDRGRGNEKLFF.

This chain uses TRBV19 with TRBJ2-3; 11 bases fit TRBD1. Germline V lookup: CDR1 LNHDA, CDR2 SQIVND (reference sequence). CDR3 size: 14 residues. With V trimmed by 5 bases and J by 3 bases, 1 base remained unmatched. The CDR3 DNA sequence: TGTGCCAGTAGTGGGACAGGGGGAACAGATACGCAGTATTTT. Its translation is CASSGTGGTDTQYF.